This paragraph reports one T cell receptor beta chain. Each CDR3 protein gets one entry after TCRdb re-called the RT-PCR reads with MiXCR. The sample lists over 650,000 distinct CDR3 sequences; roughly 18% were seen once. The data stem from a study of response to subunit inactivated influenza vaccine. The TCR comes from a man between 45 and 60 years old who received an inactivated influenza vaccine. This sample comprised PBMCs from blood, obtained more than 4 days after vaccination.

DNA of the CDR3: TGTGCCAGCAGCTTAGATCGGGGCAATAATGAAAAACTGTTTTTT. This gives the protein CASSLDRGNNEKLFF. J is TRBJ1-4 and V is TRBV7-9, with D possibly being TRBD1 (5 bases). The CDR3 runs 15 residues. Germline V gene lookup returns CDR1 SEHNR and CDR2 FQNEAQ (reference sequence). V lost 1 base and J 4 bases, leaving 10 bases between the germline ends.